This TCR beta chain derives from a study of T cell repertoires in cytomegalovirus infection. On the study more broadly: Carrying CMV and the relevant HLA type showed in public TCR beta signatures. Findings of the study overall: The ex vivo response showed dominance by HLA-C-restricted CMV-specific TCR beta clonotypes. Cumulative frequency of public TCR beta families picked out carriers of CMV plus the relevant HLA.

V was shortened by 3 bases and J by 5 bases, with 8 bases between the two germline ends. The CDR3 sequence is 13 residues long. Germline V gives CDR1 SGHTA, CDR2 FQGNSA. In its sample, this clonotype was seen many times. Its cognate antigen is unknown. From the reads, TCRdb called clonotypes with MiXCR, one entry per CDR3 protein. The table records under 850,000 distinct CDR3 sequences, roughly 36% of them present only once. The TCR originated in a human donor in good health (CMV status not recorded). Some clones in this sample may be carry-over from other donors' samples. The chain links TRBV7-2 to TRBJ1-5; D may be TRBD1 (5 bases). The material sequenced was PBMCs. The CDR3 DNA is TGTGCCAGCAGCTTTGACAGACATCAGCCCCAGCATTTT. Amino acid sequence: CASSFDRHQPQHF.